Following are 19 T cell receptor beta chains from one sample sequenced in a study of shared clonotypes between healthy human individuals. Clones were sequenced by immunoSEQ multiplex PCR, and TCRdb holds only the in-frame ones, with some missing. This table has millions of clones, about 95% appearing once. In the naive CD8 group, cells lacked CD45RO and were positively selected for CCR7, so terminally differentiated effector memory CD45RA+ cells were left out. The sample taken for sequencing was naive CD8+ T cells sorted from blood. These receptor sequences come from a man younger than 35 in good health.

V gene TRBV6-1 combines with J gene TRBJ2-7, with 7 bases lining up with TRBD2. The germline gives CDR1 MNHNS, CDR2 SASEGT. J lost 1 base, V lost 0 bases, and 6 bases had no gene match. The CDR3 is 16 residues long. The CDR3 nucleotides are TGTGCCAGCAGTGAAGCTAAAACTAGCGTATCCTACGAGCAGTACTTC. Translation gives CASSEAKTSVSYEQYF.

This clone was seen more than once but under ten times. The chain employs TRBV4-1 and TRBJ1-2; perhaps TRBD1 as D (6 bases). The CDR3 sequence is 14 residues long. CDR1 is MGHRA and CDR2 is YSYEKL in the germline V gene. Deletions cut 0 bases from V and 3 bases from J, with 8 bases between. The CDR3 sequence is CASSQDPGDYGYTF. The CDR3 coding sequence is TGCGCCAGCAGCCAAGATCCAGGGGACTATGGCTACACCTTC.

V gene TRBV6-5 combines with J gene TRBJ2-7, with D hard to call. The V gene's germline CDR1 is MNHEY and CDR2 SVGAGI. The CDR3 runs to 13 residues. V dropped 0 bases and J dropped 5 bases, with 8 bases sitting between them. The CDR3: CASSYSDSNEQYF. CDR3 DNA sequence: TGTGCCAGCAGTTACTCCGATAGCAACGAGCAGTACTTC.

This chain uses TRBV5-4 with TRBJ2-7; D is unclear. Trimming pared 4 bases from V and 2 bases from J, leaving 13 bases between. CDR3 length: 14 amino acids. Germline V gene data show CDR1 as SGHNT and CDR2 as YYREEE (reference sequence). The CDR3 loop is CASSQPDNPYEQYF. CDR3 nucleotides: TGTGCCAGCAGCCAACCCGACAATCCCTACGAGCAGTACTTC.

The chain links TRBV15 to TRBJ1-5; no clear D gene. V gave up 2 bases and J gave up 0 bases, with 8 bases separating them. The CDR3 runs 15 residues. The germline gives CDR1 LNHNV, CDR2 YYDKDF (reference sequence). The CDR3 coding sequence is TGTGCCACCAGCAGATGGTCAAATAGCAATCAGCCCCAGCATTTT. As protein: CATSRWSNSNQPQHF.

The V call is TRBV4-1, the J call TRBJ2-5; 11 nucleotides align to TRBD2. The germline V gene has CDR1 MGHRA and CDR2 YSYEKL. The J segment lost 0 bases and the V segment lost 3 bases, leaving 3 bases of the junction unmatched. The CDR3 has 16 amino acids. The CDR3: CASSHPGLADQETQYF. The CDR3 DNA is TGCGCCAGCAGCCACCCGGGACTAGCGGACCAAGAGACCCAGTACTTC.

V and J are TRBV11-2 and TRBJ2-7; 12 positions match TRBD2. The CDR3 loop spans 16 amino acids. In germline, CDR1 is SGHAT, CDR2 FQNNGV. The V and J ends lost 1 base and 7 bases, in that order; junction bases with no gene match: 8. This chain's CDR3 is CASSLGRTSGMWEQYF. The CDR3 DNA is TGTGCCAGCAGCTTAGGTCGGACTAGCGGGATGTGGGAGCAGTACTTC.

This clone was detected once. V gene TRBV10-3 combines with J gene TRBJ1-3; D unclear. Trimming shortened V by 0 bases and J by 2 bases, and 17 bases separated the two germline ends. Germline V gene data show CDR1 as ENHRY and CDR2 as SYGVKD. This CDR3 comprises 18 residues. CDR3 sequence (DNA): TGTGCCATCAGTGAGTCACCTCCCCCAGATGATACTGGAAACACCATATATTTT. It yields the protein CAISESPPPDDTGNTIYF.

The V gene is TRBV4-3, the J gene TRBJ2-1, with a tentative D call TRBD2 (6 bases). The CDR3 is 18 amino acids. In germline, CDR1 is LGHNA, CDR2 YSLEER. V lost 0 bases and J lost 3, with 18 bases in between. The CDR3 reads CASSQEPGPGVGYNEQFF. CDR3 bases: TGCGCCAGCAGCCAAGAACCCGGACCGGGGGTTGGCTACAATGAGCAGTTCTTC.

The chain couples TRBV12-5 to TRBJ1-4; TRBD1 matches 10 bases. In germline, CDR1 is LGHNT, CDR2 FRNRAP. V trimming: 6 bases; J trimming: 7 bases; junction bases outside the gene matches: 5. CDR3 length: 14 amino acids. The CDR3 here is CASGPGQGPEKLFF. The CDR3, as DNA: TGTGCTAGTGGCCCGGGACAGGGGCCTGAAAAACTGTTTTTT.

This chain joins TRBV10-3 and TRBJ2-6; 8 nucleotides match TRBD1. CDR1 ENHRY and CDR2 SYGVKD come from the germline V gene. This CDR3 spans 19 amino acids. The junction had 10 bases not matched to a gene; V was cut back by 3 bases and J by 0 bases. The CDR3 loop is CAISDPDRARSSGANVLTF. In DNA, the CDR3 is TGTGCCATCAGTGATCCGGACAGGGCAAGAAGCTCTGGGGCCAACGTCCTGACTTTC.

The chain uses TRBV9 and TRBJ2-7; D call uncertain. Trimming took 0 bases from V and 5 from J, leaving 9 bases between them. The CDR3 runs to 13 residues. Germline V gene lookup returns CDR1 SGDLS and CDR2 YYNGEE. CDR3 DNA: TGTGCCAGCAGCGTAGAAGGGTACGACGAGCAGTACTTC. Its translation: CASSVEGYDEQYF.

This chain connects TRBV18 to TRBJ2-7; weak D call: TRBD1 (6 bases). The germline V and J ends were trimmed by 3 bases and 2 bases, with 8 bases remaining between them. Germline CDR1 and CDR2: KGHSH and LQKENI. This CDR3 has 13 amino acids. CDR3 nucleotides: TGTGCCAGCTCACCGGACAGACCCTACGAGCAGTACTTC. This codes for CASSPDRPYEQYF.

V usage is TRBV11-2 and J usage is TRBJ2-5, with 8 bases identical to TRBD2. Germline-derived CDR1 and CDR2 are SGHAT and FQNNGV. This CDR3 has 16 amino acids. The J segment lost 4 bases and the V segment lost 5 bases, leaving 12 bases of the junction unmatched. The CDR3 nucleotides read TGTGCCAGCAGCAGTTGGGGACTAGGGGAAGTAGAGACCCAGTACTTC. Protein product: CASSSWGLGEVETQYF.

The CDR3 protein is CASSSTGYTSGANVLTF. The DNA of the CDR3 is TGTGCCAGCAGCTCGACCGGATACACGTCTGGGGCCAACGTCCTGACTTTC. V usage is TRBV7-9 and J usage is TRBJ2-6; D ambiguous. The V gene lost 4 bases and the J gene lost 1 base, with 14 bases spanning the gap. The germline CDR1 and CDR2 sequences are SEHNR and FQNEAQ (reference sequence). The CDR3 consists of 17 residues.

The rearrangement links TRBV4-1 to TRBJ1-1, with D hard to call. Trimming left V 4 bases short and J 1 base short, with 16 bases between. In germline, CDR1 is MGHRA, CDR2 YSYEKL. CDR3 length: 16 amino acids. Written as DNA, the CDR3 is TGCGCCAGCAGCCGACGCACGCAGGAGAGGAACACTGAAGCTTTCTTT. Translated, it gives CASSRRTQERNTEAFF.

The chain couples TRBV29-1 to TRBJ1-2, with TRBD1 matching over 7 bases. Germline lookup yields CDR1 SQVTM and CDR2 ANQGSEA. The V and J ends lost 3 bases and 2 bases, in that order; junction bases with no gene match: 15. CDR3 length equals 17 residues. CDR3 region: CSVDSDREGRINYGYTF. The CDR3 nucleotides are TGCAGCGTTGACTCCGACAGGGAGGGGCGAATAAACTATGGCTACACCTTC.

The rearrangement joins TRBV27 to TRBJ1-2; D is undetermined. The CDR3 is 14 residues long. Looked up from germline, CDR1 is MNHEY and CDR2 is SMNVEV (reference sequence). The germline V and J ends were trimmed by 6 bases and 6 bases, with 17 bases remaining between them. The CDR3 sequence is CASRFPGRLNGYTF. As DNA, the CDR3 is TGTGCCAGCAGGTTTCCCGGACGGTTAAATGGCTACACCTTC.

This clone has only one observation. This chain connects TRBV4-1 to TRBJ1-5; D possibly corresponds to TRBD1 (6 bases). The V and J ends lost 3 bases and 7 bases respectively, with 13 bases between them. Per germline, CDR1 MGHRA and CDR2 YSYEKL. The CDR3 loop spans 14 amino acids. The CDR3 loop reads CASSHLDSKQPQHF. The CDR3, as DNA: TGCGCCAGCAGCCACCTGGACAGTAAGCAGCCCCAGCATTTT.